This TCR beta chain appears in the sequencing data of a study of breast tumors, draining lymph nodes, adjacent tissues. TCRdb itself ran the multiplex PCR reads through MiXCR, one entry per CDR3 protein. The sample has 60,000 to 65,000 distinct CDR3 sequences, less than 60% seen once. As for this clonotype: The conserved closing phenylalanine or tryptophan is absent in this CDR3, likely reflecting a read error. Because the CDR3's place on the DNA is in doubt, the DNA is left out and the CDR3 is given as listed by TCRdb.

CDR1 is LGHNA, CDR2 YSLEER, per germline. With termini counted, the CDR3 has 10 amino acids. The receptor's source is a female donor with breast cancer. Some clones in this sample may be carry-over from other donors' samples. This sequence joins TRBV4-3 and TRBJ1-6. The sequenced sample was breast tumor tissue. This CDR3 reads CASSPTSGGP.